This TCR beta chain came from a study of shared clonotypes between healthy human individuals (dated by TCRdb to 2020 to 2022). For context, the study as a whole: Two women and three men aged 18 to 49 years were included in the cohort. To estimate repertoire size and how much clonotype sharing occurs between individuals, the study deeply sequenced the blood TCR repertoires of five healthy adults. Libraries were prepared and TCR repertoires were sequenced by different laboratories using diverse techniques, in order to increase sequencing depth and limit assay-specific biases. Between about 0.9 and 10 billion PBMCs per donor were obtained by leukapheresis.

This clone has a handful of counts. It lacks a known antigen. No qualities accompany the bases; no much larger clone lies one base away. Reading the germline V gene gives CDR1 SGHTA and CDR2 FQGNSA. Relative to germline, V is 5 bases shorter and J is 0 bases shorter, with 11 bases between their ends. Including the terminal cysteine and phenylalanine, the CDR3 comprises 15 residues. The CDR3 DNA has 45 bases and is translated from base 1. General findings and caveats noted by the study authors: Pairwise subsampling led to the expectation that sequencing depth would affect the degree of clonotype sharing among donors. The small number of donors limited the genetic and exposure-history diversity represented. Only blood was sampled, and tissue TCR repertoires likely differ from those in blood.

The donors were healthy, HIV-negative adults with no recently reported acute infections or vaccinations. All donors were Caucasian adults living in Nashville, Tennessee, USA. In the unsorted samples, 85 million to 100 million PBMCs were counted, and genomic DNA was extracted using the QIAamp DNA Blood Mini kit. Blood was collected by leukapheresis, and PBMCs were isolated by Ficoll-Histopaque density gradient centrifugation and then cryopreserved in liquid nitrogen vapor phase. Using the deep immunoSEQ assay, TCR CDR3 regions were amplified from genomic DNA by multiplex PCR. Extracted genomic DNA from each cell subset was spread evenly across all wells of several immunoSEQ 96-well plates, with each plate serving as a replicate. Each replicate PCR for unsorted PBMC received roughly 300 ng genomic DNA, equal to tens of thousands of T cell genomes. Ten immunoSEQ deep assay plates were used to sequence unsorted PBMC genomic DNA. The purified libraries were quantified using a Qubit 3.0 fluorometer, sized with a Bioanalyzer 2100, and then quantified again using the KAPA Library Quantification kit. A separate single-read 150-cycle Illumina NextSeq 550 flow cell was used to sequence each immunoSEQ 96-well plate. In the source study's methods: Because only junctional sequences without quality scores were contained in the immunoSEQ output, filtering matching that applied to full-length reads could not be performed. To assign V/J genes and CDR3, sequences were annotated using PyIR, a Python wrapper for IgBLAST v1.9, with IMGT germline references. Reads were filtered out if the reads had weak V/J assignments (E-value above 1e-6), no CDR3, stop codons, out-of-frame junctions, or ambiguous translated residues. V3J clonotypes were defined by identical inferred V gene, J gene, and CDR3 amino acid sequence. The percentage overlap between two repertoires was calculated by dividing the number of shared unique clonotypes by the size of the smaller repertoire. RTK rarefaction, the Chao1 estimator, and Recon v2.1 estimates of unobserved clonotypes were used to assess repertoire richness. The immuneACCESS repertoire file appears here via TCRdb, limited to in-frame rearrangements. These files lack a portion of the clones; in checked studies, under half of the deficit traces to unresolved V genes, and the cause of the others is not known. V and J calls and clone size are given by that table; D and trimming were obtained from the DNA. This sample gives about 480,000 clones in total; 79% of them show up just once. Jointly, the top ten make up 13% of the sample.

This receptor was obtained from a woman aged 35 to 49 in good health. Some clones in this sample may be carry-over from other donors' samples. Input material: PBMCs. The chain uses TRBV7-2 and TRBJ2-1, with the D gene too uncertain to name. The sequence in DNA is TGTGCCAGCAGCCCCCGGACCGGCTCCTACAATGAGCAGTTCTTC. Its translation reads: CASSPRTGSYNEQFF.